This T cell receptor beta chain emerged from a study of low-dose radiotherapy and immunotherapy resistance in tumors. Whole-study context: The study gave Cohort 2 1 Gy per fraction every two weeks, totaling 13 Gy over 26 weeks.

Judged by abundance, this clonotype is medium-sized. TRAV and TRBV primers primed cDNA for both TCRalpha and TCRbeta. TCRs were put through about 20 PCR cycles of amplification with Phusion. A constant-region primer and the V-primer adapter served as the primer pair. In TCRdb, the reads were re-called with MiXCR into one record per CDR3 protein. The sample includes approximately 30,000 distinct CDR3 sequences, around 50% of them seen just once. In germline, CDR1 is LNHNV, CDR2 YYDKDF (reference sequence). V shed 5 bases and J 4 bases; nucleotides not matched to a gene: 12. This CDR3 has 16 amino acids. Noted time point: after trial treatment. The treatment was: LDRT plus nivolumab, ipilimumab, low-dose cyclophosphamide and aspirin (RACIN trial).

The chain uses TRBV15 and TRBJ1-2; 8 bases are a match to TRBD1. The material sequenced was PBMCs, taken after low-dose radiotherapy plus immunotherapy. The sequence came from a male donor with gallbladder cancer. The CDR3 is CATSGDDRGLSYGYTF. The CDR3 bases are TGTGCCACCAGCGGGGACGACAGGGGACTGAGCTATGGCTACACCTTC.